This TCR beta chain was documented in a study of blood T cell repertoires in COVID-19. The overall study: The study drew acute and convalescent COVID-19 samples from the United States, Italy and Spain. Sample material is recorded as cDNA or gDNA derived from T cells, B-cell-depleted T cells, or PBMCs.

Germline lookup yields CDR1 SGHNT and CDR2 YENEEA. CDR3 length: 15 residues. V was cut by 3 bases and J by 3 bases, with 12 bases left in between. The authors' processing: It was from reference gene primer amplification that nucleated cell counts were estimated. Assay used: immunoSEQ multiplex PCR; TCRdb lists only in-frame clones, some missing. V and J calls and clone size are copied from that table; D and trimming were computed from the DNA. The sample records about 140,000 clones, 84% being singletons. This TCR was recovered from a human donor in a cohort sampled during active COVID-19. Source material: peripheral blood. The chain is built from TRBV11-3 and TRBJ2-1; D is ambiguous. The chain's CDR3 is CASSFPSGYYNEQFF. Here the CDR3 DNA reads TGTGCCAGCAGCTTCCCATCGGGTTACTACAATGAGCAGTTCTTC.